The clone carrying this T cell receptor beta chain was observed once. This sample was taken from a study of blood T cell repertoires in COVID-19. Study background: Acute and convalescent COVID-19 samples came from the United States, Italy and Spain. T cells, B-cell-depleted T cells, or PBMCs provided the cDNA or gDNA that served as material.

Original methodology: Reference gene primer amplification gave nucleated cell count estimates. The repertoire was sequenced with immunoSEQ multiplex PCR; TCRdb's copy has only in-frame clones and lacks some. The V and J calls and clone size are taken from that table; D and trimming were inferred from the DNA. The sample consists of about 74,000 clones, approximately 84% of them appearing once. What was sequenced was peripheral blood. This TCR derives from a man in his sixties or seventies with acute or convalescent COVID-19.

This CDR3 is CASRQGPPVGYTF. In nucleotides, the CDR3 is TGTGCCAGCAGACAGGGACCCCCAGTTGGCTACACCTTC. V gene TRBV6-5 combines with J gene TRBJ1-2; D is possibly TRBD1 (6 bases). The CDR3 consists of 13 residues. Germline CDR1 reads MNHEY; CDR2 reads SVGAGI. V lost 6 bases, J lost 7 bases, and 15 bases lay in between.